This paragraph reports one TCR beta chain. The antigen is not known. It may be a read error: a sequence one base away is much more abundant. The germline CDR1 and CDR2 sequences are SGHRS and YFSETQ. The V and J ends lost 2 bases and 3 bases respectively, with 17 bases between them. The CDR3 has 16 amino acids. This entry is derived from a study of T cells in Graves' hyperthyroidism and ophthalmopathy. The source material, RNA transcripts, was used to amplify TCR beta CDR3 regions. First-round RT-PCR with HTBI primers amplified the TCR CDR3 region. TCRdb re-called the multiplex PCR reads with MiXCR, one entry per CDR3 protein. The sample lists about 720,000 distinct CDR3 sequences, around a sixth occurring once. Based on clinical symptoms, serum thyroxine and TRAb, thyroid ultrasound and orbital computed tomography, diagnoses were reached. Initially, at the first diagnosis of hyperthyroidism and before any ophthalmopathy symptoms, blood was sampled.

Study findings and constraints: A 13 V-J signature model discriminated ophthalmopathy versus stable hyperthyroidism. Among thyroid clonotypes expanded above 0.001, most also appeared in blood.

What was sequenced was blood. This TCR was sampled from a woman in her fifties or sixties with Graves' hyperthyroidism that later progressed to Graves' ophthalmopathy. This rearrangement joins TRBV5-1 to TRBJ1-1; TRBD1 is a possible D gene (5 bases). The CDR3, as DNA: TGCGCCAGCAGCTTCAACGCTGGGGGATCGTACACTGAAGCTTTCTTT. It encodes CASSFNAGGSYTEAFF. The full variable domain, with the rest looked up from reference TRBV5-1 and TRBJ1-1, is KAGVTQTPRYLIKTRGQQVTLSCSPISGHRSVSWYQQTPGQGLQFLFEYFSETQRNKGNFPGRFSGRQFSNSRSEMNVSTLELGDSALYLCASSFNAGGSYTEAFFGQGTRLTVV.